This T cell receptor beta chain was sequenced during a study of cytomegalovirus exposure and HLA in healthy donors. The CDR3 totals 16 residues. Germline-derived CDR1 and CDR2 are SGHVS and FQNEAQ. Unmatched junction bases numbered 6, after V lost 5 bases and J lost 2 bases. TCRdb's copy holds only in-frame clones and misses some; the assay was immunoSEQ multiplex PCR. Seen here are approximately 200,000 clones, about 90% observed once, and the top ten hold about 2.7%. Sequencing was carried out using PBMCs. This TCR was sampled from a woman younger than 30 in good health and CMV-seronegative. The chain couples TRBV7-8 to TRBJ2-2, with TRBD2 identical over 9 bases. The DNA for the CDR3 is TGTGCCAGCAGCGGGCCAGCGGGAGGAAACACCGGGGAGCTGTTTTTT. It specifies CASSGPAGGNTGELFF.